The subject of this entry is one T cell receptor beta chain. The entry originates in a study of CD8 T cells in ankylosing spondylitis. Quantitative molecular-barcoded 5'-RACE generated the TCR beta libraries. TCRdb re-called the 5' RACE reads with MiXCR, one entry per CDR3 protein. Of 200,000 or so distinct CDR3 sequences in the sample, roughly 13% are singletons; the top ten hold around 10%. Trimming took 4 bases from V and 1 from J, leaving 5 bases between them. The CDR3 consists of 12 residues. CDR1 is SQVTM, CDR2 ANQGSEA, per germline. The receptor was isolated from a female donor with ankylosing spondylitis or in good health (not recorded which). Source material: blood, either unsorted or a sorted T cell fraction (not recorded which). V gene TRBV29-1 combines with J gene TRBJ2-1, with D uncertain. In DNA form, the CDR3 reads TGCAGCGTTGTGGGGTCCTACAATGAGCAGTTCTTC. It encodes CSVVGSYNEQFF.